This TCR beta chain was retrieved from a study of blood T cell repertoires in COVID-19. This CDR3 is built from 13 residues. V lost 3 bases to trimming and J lost 5 bases, with 8 bases between them. CDR1 is MNHEY and CDR2 is SMNVEV in the germline V gene (reference sequence). The sample holds a few counts of this clone. TCRdb's table, derived via immunoSEQ multiplex PCR, lists solely in-frame clones and lacks some. This sample carries roughly 160,000 clones, roughly 70% of them seen once, and the ten largest clones take about 3%. This sequence joins TRBV27 and TRBJ2-1, with D perhaps TRBD1 (6 bases). The source of this sequence is a woman over 75 with acute or convalescent COVID-19. Input material: peripheral blood. The CDR3 loop reads CASSFYRDNEQFF. CDR3 coding DNA: TGTGCCAGCAGTTTCTACAGGGACAATGAGCAGTTCTTC.